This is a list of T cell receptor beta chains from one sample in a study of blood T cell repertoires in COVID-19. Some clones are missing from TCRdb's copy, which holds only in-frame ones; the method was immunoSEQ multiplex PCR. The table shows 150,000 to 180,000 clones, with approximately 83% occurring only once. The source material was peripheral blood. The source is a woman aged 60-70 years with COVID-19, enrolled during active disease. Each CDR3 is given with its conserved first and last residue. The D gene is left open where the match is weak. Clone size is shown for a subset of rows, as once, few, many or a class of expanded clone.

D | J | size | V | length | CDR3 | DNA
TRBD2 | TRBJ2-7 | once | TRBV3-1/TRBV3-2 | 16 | CASSPRLAGGPDEQYF | TGTGCCAGCAGCCCTCGACTAGCGGGAGGGCCTGACGAGCAGTACTTC
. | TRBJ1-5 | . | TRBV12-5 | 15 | CASGPVSGGAQPQHF | TGTGCTAGTGGCCCTGTCTCGGGTGGGGCTCAGCCCCAGCATTTT
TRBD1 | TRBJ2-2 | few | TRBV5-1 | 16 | CASSLGDRGLTGELFF | TGCGCCAGCAGCTTGGGAGACAGGGGATTAACCGGGGAGCTGTTTTTT
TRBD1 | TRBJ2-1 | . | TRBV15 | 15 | CATSRDQDRVNEQFF | TGTGCCACCAGCAGAGATCAGGACAGGGTTAATGAGCAGTTCTTC
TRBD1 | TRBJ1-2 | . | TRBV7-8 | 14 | CASSLVGTGNGYTF | TGTGCCAGCAGCTTAGTCGGGACAGGAAACGGCTACACCTTC
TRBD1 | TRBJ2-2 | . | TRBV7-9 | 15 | CASSFGQGWTGELFF | TGTGCCAGCAGCTTTGGACAGGGATGGACCGGGGAGCTGTTTTTT
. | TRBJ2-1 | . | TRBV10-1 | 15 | CASSEPSDHYNEQFF | TGCGCCAGCAGTGAGCCTAGCGACCACTACAATGAGCAGTTCTTC
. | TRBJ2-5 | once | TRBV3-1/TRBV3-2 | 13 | CASSQTSFETQYF | TGTGCCAGCAGCCAAACTAGCTTTGAGACCCAGTACTTC
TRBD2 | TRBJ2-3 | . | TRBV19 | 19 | CASNTFVPGLERGTDTQYF | TGTGCCAGTAATACATTCGTCCCGGGACTAGAGAGGGGCACAGATACGCAGTATTTT
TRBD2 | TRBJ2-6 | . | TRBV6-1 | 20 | CASSGKGLAVPWSGANVLTF | TGTGCCAGCAGTGGGAAGGGTCTAGCGGTACCTTGGTCTGGGGCCAACGTCCTGACTTTC
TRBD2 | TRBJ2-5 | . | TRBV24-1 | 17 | CATSDWASGVRKETQYF | TGTGCCACCAGTGATTGGGCTAGCGGGGTCCGAAAAGAGACCCAGTACTTC
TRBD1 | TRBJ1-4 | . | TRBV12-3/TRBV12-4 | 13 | CASSSHRGEKLFF | TGTGCCAGCAGTTCCCACAGGGGAGAAAAACTGTTTTTT
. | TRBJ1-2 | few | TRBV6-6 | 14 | CASSPSHSEVGYTF | TGTGCCAGCAGTCCCAGCCATTCGGAGGTCGGCTACACCTTC
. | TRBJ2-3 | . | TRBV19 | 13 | CASSRLSADTQYF | TGTGCCAGTTCGCGACTTTCGGCAGATACGCAGTATTTT
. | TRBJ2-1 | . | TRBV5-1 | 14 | CAGSLDRDYNEQFF | TGCGCCGGCAGCTTGGATCGCGACTACAATGAGCAGTTCTTC
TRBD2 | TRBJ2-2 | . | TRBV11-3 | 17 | CASSATSGSFNTGELFF | TGTGCCAGCAGCGCGACTAGCGGGAGTTTCAACACCGGGGAGCTGTTTTTT
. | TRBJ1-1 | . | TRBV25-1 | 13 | CASRGLMNTEAFF | TGTGCCAGCAGGGGACTGATGAACACTGAAGCTTTCTTT
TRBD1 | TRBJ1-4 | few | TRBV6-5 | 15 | CASRSRGSTNEKLFF | TGTGCCAGCCGATCCAGGGGGTCAACTAATGAAAAACTGTTTTTT
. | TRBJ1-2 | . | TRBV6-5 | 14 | CASRTLAGDYGYTF | TGTGCCAGCAGAACACTGGCAGGGGACTATGGCTACACCTTC
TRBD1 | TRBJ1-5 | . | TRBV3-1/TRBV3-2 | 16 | CASSQGKDRAYQPQHF | TGTGCCAGCAGCCAAGGGAAAGACAGGGCGTACCAGCCCCAGCATTTT
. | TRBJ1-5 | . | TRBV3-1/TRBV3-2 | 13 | CASGGGSNQPQHF | TGTGCCAGCGGGGGGGGTAGCAATCAGCCCCAGCATTTT
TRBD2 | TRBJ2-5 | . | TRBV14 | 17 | CASSQNSGLAGGETQYF | TGTGCCAGCAGCCAAAATAGTGGACTAGCGGGAGGCGAGACCCAGTACTTC
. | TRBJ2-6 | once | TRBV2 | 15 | CASSGQISGANVLTF | TGTGCCAGCAGTGGACAAATCTCTGGGGCCAACGTCCTGACTTTC
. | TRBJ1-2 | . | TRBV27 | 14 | CASRSRQGRGGYTF | TGTGCCAGCAGATCACGGCAGGGGAGGGGTGGCTACACCTTC
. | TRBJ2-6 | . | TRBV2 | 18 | CASSVGAGLISGANVLTF | TGTGCCAGCAGTGTGGGGGCAGGGCTAATCTCTGGGGCCAACGTCCTGACTTTC
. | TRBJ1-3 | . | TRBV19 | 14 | CASSPRDSGNTIYF | TGTGCCAGTAGTCCCAGGGACTCTGGAAACACCATATATTTT
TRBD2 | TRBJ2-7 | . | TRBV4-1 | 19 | CASSQVSGLAGAESYEQYF | TGCGCCAGCAGCCAAGTATCGGGACTAGCGGGAGCAGAATCCTACGAGCAGTACTTC
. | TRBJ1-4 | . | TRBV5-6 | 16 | CASSPWTSPTNEKLFF | TGTGCCAGCAGCCCTTGGACATCTCCAACTAATGAAAAACTGTTTTTT
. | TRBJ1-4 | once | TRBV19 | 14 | CASTNFPTNEKLFF | TGTGCCAGTACCAACTTCCCAACTAATGAAAAACTGTTTTTT
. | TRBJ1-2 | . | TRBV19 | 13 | CASSTDGSGGYTF | TGTGCCAGTAGTACAGACGGGTCGGGTGGCTACACCTTC
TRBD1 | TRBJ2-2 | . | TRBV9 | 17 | CASSPHGGQGWTGELFF | TGTGCCAGCAGCCCCCATGGAGGACAGGGGTGGACCGGGGAGCTGTTTTTT
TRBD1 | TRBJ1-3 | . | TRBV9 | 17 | CASSFQGQASSGNTIYF | TGTGCCAGCAGCTTCCAGGGACAGGCGAGCTCTGGAAACACCATATATTTT
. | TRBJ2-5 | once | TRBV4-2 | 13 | CASSRGQLETQYF | TGTGCCAGCAGCCGTGGACAGCTGGAGACCCAGTACTTC
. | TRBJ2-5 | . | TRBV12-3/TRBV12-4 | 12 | CASSLMRETQYF | TGTGCCAGCAGTTTGATGAGAGAGACCCAGTACTTC
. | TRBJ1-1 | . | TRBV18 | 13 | CASSQGKDTEAFF | TGTGCCAGCTCACAGGGGAAGGACACTGAAGCTTTCTTT
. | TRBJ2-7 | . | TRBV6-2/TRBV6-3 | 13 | CASSYAGFDEQYF | TGTGCCAGCAGTTATGCAGGGTTTGACGAGCAGTACTTC
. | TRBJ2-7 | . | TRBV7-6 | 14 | CASSSSGQGYEQYF | TGTGCCAGCAGCTCTAGTGGGCAGGGCTACGAGCAGTACTTC
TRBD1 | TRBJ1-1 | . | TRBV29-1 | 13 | CSVKAGGTTEAFF | TGCAGCGTTAAAGCAGGGGGGACCACTGAAGCTTTCTTT
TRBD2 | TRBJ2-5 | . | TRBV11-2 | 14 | CASSLSSGGETQYF | TGTGCCAGCAGCTTAAGCAGCGGGGGTGAGACCCAGTACTTC
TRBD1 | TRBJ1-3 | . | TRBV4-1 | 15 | CASSQAGGYGNTIYF | TGCGCCAGCAGCCAAGCAGGGGGTTACGGAAACACCATATATTTT
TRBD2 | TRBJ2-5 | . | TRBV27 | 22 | CASSFRPPGRERLAGAKETQYF | TGTGCCAGCAGTTTCCGCCCGCCCGGGCGGGAGAGACTAGCGGGAGCAAAAGAGACCCAGTACTTC
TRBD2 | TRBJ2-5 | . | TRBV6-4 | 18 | CASRQRTSGGAGGETQYF | TGTGCCAGCAGGCAGAGGACTAGCGGGGGGGCCGGAGGAGAGACCCAGTACTTC
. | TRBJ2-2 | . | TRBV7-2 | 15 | CASSLSTGNTGELFF | TGTGCCAGCAGCTTATCGACAGGGAACACCGGGGAGCTGTTTTTT
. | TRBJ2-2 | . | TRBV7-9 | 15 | CASSLDTKGTGELFF | TGTGCCAGCAGCTTGGACACCAAGGGGACCGGGGAGCTGTTTTTT
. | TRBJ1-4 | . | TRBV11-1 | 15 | CASSPARAKVEKLFF | TGTGCCAGCAGCCCGGCCAGGGCAAAGGTTGAAAAACTGTTTTTT
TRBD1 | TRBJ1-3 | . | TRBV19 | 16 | CASSLQAGTGGNTIYF | TGTGCCAGTAGTCTCCAAGCCGGGACAGGGGGGAACACCATATATTTT
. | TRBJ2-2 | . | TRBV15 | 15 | CATSSQGGFGGELFF | TGTGCCACCAGCAGCCAGGGTGGGTTCGGCGGGGAGCTGTTTTTT
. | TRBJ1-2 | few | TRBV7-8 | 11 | CASSLTGGYTF | TGTGCCAGCAGCCTGACGGGGGGCTACACCTTC
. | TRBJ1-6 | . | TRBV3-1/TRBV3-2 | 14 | CASSQAGYNSPLHF | TGTGCCAGCAGCCAAGCAGGGTATAATTCACCCCTCCACTTT
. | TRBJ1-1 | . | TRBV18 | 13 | CASSPSGGTEAFF | TGTGCCAGCTCACCATCGGGGGGTACTGAAGCTTTCTTT
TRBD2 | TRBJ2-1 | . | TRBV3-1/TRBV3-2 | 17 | CASSRERIAGSYNEQFF | TGTGCCAGCAGCCGAGAAAGGATAGCGGGGTCCTACAATGAGCAGTTCTTC
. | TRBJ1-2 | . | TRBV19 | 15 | CASSTRSEAAYGYTF | TGTGCCAGTAGTACCCGGTCGGAGGCGGCCTATGGCTACACCTTC
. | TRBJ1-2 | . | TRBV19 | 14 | CASSIGAQNYGYTF | TGTGCCAGTAGTATAGGTGCCCAGAACTATGGCTACACCTTC
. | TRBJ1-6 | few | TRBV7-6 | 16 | CASSSRSGGVGSPLHF | TGTGCCAGCAGCTCACGGAGCGGGGGCGTGGGTTCACCCCTCCACTTT
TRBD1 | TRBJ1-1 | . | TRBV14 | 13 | CASSLPKGARAFF | TGTGCCAGCAGCCTTCCCAAGGGGGCGAGGGCTTTCTTT
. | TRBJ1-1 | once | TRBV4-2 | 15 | CASSQEITGYTEAFF | TGTGCCAGCAGCCAAGAAATCACAGGATACACTGAAGCTTTCTTT
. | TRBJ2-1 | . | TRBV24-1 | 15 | CATSDPTGTSNEQFF | TGTGCCACCAGTGATCCGACCGGGACAAGTAATGAGCAGTTCTTC